This is a list of T cell receptor beta chains from one sample in a study of T cells after yellow fever vaccination. TCRdb reanalysed the 5' RACE reads using MiXCR and keeps one entry per CDR3 protein. The sample includes 500,000 to 650,000 distinct CDR3 sequences, approximately 13% seen only once; the top ten take under 15%. The sample consisted of PBMCs, taken on the day of the yellow fever booster vaccination. Every receptor here comes from a man under 40 who received the YFV17D yellow fever vaccine. CDR3s include the opening cysteine and the closing phenylalanine or tryptophan. A D gene is named only where the DNA matches it firmly. The size entry is marked missing in some rows and otherwise reads once, few, many or a size class.

few	NA	16	TRBV9	TRBJ2-2	TGTGCCAGCAGTGCCGCGGGACAGAAGAACACCGGGGAGCTGTTTTTT	CASSAAGQKNTGELFF
few	NA	14	TRBV20-1	TRBJ2-1	TGCAGTGCCCACCGAGCGGGCACCTACAATGAGCAGTTCTTC	CSAHRAGTYNEQFF
many	TRBD1	14	TRBV7-2	TRBJ1-2	TGTGCCAGCAGCTTAGCGCCAGGGGGGGGCGGCTACACCTTC	CASSLAPGGGGYTF
NA	TRBD2	17	TRBV5-1	TRBJ2-3	TGCGCCAGCAGCCGCTCTTCAAGCGGGAGGGCCCCAGATACGCAGTATTTT	CASSRSSSGRAPDTQYF
NA	NA	13	TRBV20-1	TRBJ1-1	TGCAGTGCTAGGGGGGGGTTGCACACTGAAGCTTTCTTT	CSARGGLHTEAFF
NA	NA	12	TRBV6-2/TRBV6-3	TRBJ2-2	TGTGCCAGCAATTGGTTGTCCGGGGAGCTGTTTTTT	CASNWLSGELFF
few	TRBD2	15	TRBV20-1	TRBJ2-7	TGCAGTGCTACACCCAGGGGACTAGGCTTCTACGAGCAGTACTTC	CSATPRGLGFYEQYF
few	NA	15	TRBV7-2	TRBJ2-3	TGTGCCAGCAGCCGGCGGAGACCCCCGACAGATACGCAGTATTTT	CASSRRRPPTDTQYF
NA	TRBD1	12	TRBV20-1	TRBJ2-7	TGCAGTGCTAGGCCCAGGGGGCGCGAGCAGTACTTC	CSARPRGREQYF
few	NA	14	TRBV20-1	TRBJ1-1	TGCAGTGAGGTAGTGGGCAGCTCGAACACTGAAGCTTTCTTT	CSEVVGSSNTEAFF
many	TRBD1	16	TRBV6-5	TRBJ2-1	TGTGCCAGCAGTTACTCCTTGGACAGGGTCTACAATGAGCAGTTCTTC	CASSYSLDRVYNEQFF
NA	TRBD2	14	TRBV5-1	TRBJ2-3	TGCGCCAGCAGCCCGGGGGAGGGCCTCGATACGCAGTATTTT	CASSPGEGLDTQYF
NA	NA	12	TRBV7-9	TRBJ1-5	TGTGCCAGCAGCTTAACAGATTCAGCCCAGCATTTT	CASSLTDSAQHF
few	NA	13	TRBV30	TRBJ1-1	TGTGCCTGGGGGGGTGCCGGGAACACTGAAGCTTTCTTT	CAWGGAGNTEAFF
few	TRBD1	14	TRBV20-1	TRBJ1-5	TGCAGTGCTAGGTATAGGGACAGAAATCAGCCCCAGCATTTT	CSARYRDRNQPQHF
few	NA	13	TRBV15	TRBJ2-3	TGTGCCACCAGACGTGGGGGAACAGATACGCAGTATTTT	CATRRGGTDTQYF
NA	TRBD2	16	TRBV6-5	TRBJ2-1	TGTGCCAGCATTTCTACCGGGACTAGCGGGATACATGAGCAGTTCTTC	CASISTGTSGIHEQFF
few	NA	13	TRBV11-3	TRBJ2-1	TGTGCCAGCAGCTTATATCCCCACAGGACACAGTTCTTC	CASSLYPHRTQFF
many	NA	16	TRBV7-2	TRBJ2-2	TGTGCCAGCAGCTTGAGGACAAATCCGAGGACCGGGGAGCTGTTTTTT	CASSLRTNPRTGELFF
NA	NA	11	TRBV29-1	TRBJ1-2	TGCAGCGTACTCGGGAACTATGGCTACACCTTC	CSVLGNYGYTF
NA	NA	14	TRBV7-2	TRBJ2-7	TGTGCCAGCAGCTTAAAAGCCGGTTCTTCCGAGCAGTACTTC	CASSLKAGSSEQYF
NA	NA	15	TRBV7-8	TRBJ1-4	TGTGCCAGCAGCTTAGCGGGAGGGGAAGGTGAAAAACTGTTTTTT	CASSLAGGEGEKLFF
few	NA	13	TRBV20-1	TRBJ1-2	TGCAGTGCGGTGTCTCAGGGAAACTATGGCTACACCTTC	CSAVSQGNYGYTF
NA	NA	14	TRBV29-1	TRBJ2-7	TGCAGCGTCCCCCAGGGGCGCCTTGCCTACGAGCAGTACTTC	CSVPQGRLAYEQYF
few	NA	14	TRBV20-1	TRBJ2-1	TGCAGTACACTGAAGGGTAGCTCCTACAATGAGCAGTTCTTC	CSTLKGSSYNEQFF
few	NA	19	TRBV18	TRBJ2-1	TGTGCCAGCTCACCACCGTCACAGGGACTCGCTGGTATCAGGAATGAGCAGTTCTTC	CASSPPSQGLAGIRNEQFF
NA	TRBD1	17	TRBV7-8	TRBJ2-7	TGTGCCAGCAGCAATCTCGACCCACAGGGGAAGTTCTACGAGCAGTACTTC	CASSNLDPQGKFYEQYF
NA	NA	15	TRBV28	TRBJ2-7	TGTGCCAGCAGTTTGGGGAGATACAAGGAGGACGAGCAGTACTTC	CASSLGRYKEDEQYF
NA	TRBD2	16	TRBV2	TRBJ2-1	TGTGCCAGCAGTGAAGTGCTTTGGCGGGAGTGGGATGAGCAGTTCTTC	CASSEVLWREWDEQFF